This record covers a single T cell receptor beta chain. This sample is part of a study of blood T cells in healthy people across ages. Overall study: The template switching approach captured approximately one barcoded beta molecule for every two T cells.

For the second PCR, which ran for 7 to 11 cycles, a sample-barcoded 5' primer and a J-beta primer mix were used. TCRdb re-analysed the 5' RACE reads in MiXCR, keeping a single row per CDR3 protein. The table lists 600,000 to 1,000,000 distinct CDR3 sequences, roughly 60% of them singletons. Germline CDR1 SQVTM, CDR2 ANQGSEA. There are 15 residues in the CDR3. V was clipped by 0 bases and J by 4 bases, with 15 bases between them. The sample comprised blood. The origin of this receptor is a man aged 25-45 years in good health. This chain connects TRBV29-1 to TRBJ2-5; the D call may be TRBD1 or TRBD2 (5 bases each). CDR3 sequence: CSVEDWEWGRETQYF. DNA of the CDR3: TGCAGCGTTGAAGATTGGGAGTGGGGCCGAGAGACCCAGTACTTC.